This T cell receptor beta chain originates from a study of blood T cell repertoires in COVID-19 (dated by TCRdb to 2020 to 2022). At the level of the whole study: Collaborator samples came from the United States, Italy and Spain and covered acute and convalescent phases of COVID-19. The repertoires were made available in a free public database intended to serve as a resource for research on the immune response to SARS-CoV-2. Where available, HLA class I and class II types were obtained from metadata supplied by the sample provider rather than from assay-based typing. The dataset comprised deeply sampled blood TCRbeta repertoires from subjects exposed to, actively infected with, or recovered from COVID-19. The material from the prospective study consisted of cDNA or gDNA derived from T cells, B-cell-depleted T cells, or PBMCs. Nearly every sample came with metadata listing a de-identified subject ID, COVID-19 status, age in years and sex. The samples were drawn from the first 160 participants of the ongoing ImmuneRACE study and from roughly 1,300 subjects provided by 6 global collaborators. What the work shows at the level of the full study, not this receptor alone: The quantity of clinical and demographic metadata differed by source and by participant and was supplied without curation.

One collaborating source in Seattle enrolled patients during active infection and followed them longitudinally through the course of disease. Each collaborating institution followed its own protocols to collect whole blood in K2EDTA tubes. For TCRbeta analysis, collaborators shipped samples as frozen whole blood, isolated PBMCs, or DNA extracted from either of those sample types. The CDR3 runs 16 amino acids, cysteine and phenylalanine included. This entry keeps only the CDR3 DNA: 48 bases, framed from base 1. From a lookup of the germline V gene, CDR1 and CDR2 are SGHRS and YFSETQ. Trimming removed 4 bases from V and 0 bases from J, leaving 14 bases between the germline ends. The sample holds one count of this clone. The specificity of this receptor is unknown. Qualities for individual bases were not recorded, and no much larger clone is one base off. TCRbeta CDR3 regions were amplified from genomic DNA by means of the immunoSEQ Assay, a bias-controlled multiplex PCR. The original pipeline was this. Within the assay, amplification of reference gene primers was used to estimate how many nucleated cells each sample contained. To quantify the absolute abundance of each unique TCRbeta CDR3 rearrangement, sequence reads were collapsed and filtered. For each sample, productive Simpson clonality was calculated as the square root of Simpson's diversity index over productive rearrangements. TCRdb retrieved this table from immuneACCESS and kept in-frame rearrangements only. Not all clones are present; in checked studies, unresolved V genes account for under half, and no reason is known for the remainder. The D gene and trimming were derived from the DNA, and the V and J assignments and clone size from that table. The sample contains some 170,000 clones, approximately 95% of them found a single time. The ten largest clones take up roughly 2% of the sample.

This receptor was taken from a woman aged 55-70 years with COVID-19, enrolled during active disease. Here the chain combines TRBV5-1 and TRBJ1-3; 5 matching bases give a weak D call of TRBD1. Sequenced: peripheral blood. The CDR3: CASSRGSASSGNTIYF. The sequence in DNA is TGCGCCAGCAGCAGGGGCTCGGCAAGCTCTGGAAACACCATATATTTT. The full variable domain, completed from the reference TRBV5-1 and TRBJ1-3 proteins outside the CDR3, reads KAGVTQTPRYLIKTRGQQVTLSCSPISGHRSVSWYQQTPGQGLQFLFEYFSETQRNKGNFPGRFSGRQFSNSRSEMNVSTLELGDSALYLCASSRGSASSGNTIYFGEGSWLTVV.